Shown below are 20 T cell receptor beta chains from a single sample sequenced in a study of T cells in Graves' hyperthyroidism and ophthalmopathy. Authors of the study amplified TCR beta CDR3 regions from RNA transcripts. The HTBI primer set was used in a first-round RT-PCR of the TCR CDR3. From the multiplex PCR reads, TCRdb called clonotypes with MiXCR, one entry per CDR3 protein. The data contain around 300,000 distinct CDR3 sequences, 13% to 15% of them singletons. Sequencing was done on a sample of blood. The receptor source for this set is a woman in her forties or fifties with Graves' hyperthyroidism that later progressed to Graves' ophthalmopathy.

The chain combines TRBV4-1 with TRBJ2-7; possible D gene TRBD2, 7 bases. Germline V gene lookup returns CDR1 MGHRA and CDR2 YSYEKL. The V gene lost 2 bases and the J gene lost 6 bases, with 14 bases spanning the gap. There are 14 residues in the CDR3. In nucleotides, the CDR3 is TGCGCCAGCAGCCAACTGGGAGGGGGGTTCGAGCAGTACTTC. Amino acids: CASSQLGGGFEQYF.

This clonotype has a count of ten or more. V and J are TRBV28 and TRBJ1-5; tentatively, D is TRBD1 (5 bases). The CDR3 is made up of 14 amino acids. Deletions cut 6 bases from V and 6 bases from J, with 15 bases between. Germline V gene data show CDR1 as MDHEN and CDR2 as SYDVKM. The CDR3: CASSIPTGVQPQHF. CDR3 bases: TGTGCCAGCAGCATCCCGACGGGGGTTCAGCCCCAGCATTTT. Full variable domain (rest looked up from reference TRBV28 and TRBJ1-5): DVKVTQSSRYLVKRTGEKVFLECVQDMDHENMFWYRQDPGLGLRLIYFSYDVKMKEKGDIPEGYSVSREKKERFSLILESASTNQTSMYLCASSIPTGVQPQHFGDGTRLSIL.

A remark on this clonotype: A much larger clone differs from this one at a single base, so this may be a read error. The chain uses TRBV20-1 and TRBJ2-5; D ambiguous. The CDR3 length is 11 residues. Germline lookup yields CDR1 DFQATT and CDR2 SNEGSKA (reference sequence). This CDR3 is CNANRQETQYF. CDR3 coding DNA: TGCAATGCTAACCGACAAGAGACCCAGTACTTC.

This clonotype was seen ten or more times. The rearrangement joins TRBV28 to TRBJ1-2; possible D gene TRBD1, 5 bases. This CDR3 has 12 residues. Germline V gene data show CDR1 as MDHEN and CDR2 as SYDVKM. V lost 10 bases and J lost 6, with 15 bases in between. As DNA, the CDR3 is TGTGCCACCATGGCGGGACTCCATGGCTACACCTTC. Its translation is CATMAGLHGYTF.

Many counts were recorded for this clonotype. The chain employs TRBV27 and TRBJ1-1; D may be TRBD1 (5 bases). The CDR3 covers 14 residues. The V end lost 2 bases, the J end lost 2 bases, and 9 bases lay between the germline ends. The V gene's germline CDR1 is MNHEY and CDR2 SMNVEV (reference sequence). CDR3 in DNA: TGTGCCAGCAGTTTAGAAAGGGGCAACACTGAAGCTTTCTTT. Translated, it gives CASSLERGNTEAFF.

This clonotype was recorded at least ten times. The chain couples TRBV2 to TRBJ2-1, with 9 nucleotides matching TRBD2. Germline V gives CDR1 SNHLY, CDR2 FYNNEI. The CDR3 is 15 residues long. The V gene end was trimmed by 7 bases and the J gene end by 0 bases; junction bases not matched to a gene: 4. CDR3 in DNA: TGTGCCAGCACCCTAGCGGGGAGCTCCTACAATGAGCAGTTCTTC. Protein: CASTLAGSSYNEQFF.

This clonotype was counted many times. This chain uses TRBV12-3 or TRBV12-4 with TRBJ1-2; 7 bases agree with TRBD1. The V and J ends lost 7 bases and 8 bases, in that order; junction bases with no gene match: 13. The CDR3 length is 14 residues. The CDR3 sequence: CASIFGTEGGGYTF. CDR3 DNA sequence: TGTGCCAGCATTTTCGGGACAGAGGGCGGCGGCTACACCTTC.

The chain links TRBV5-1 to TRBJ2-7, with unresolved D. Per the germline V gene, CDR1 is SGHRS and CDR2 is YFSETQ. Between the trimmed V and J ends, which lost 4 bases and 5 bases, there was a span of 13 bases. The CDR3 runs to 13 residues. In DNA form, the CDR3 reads TGCGCCAGCAGCCCGACTTACAGTGACGAGCAGTACTTC. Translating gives CASSPTYSDEQYF.

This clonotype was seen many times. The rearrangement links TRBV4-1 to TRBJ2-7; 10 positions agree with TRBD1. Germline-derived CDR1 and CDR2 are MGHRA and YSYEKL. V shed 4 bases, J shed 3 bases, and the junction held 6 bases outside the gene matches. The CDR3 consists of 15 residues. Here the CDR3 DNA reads TGCGCCAGCAGCCGGGCCGGGACAGGGGACTACGAGCAGTACTTC. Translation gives CASSRAGTGDYEQYF.

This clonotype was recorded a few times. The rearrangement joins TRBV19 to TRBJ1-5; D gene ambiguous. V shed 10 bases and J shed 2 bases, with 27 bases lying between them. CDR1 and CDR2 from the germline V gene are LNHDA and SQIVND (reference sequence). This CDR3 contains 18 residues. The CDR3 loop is CATARSRVHQMGNQPQHF. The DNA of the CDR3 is TGTGCCACAGCACGAAGTAGGGTACACCAAATGGGCAATCAGCCCCAGCATTTT.

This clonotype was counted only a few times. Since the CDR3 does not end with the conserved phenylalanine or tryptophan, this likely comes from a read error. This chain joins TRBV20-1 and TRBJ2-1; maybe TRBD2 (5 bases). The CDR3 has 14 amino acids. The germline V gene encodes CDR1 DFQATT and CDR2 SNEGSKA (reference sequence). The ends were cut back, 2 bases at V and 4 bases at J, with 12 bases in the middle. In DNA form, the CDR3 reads TGCAGTGCTAGAACACCGCCGGGGTACAATGAGCAGTTCCTC. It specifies CSARTPPGYNEQFL.

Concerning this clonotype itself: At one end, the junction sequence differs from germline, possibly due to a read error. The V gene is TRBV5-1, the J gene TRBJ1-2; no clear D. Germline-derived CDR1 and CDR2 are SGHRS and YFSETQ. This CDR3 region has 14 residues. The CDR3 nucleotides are TGCGCCGGCAGCTTGTCCGGGAGAGGCTATGGCTACACCTTC. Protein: CAGSLSGRGYGYTF.

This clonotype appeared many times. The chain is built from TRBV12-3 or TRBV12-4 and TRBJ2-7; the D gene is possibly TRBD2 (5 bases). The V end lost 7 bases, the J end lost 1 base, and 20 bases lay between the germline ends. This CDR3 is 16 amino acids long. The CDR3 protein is CASTLRVGRGSYEQYF. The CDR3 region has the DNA TGTGCCAGCACCTTACGGGTAGGGAGAGGATCCTACGAGCAGTACTTC.

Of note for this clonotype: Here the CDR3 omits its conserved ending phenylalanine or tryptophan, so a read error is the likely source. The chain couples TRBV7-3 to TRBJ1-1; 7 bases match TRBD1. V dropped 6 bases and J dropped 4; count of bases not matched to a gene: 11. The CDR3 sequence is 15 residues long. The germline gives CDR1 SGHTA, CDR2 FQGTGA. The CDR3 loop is CASRLRTGVGTEAFL. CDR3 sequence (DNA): TGTGCCAGCAGGCTCAGAACAGGGGTGGGCACTGAAGCTTTCCTT.

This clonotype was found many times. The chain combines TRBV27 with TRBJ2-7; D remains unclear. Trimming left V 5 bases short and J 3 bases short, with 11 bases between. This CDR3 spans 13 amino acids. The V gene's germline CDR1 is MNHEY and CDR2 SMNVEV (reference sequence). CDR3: CASSPSDGYEQYF. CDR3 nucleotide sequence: TGTGCCAGCAGTCCCTCCGACGGCTACGAGCAGTACTTC.

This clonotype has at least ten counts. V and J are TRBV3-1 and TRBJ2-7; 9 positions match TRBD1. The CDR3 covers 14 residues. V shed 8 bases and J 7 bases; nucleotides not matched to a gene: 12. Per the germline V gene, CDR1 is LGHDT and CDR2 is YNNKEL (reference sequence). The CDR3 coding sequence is TGTGCCAGCGCTCACAGGGGGCGAGCTTGGGAGCAGTACTTC. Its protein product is CASAHRGRAWEQYF.

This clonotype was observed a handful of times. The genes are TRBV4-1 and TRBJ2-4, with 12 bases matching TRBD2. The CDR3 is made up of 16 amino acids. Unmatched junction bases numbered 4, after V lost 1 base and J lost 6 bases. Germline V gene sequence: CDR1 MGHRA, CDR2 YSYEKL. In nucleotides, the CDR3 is TGCGCCAGCAGCCAAGCTAGCGGGAGGGCCGGAAACATTCAGTACTTC. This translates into CASSQASGRAGNIQYF.

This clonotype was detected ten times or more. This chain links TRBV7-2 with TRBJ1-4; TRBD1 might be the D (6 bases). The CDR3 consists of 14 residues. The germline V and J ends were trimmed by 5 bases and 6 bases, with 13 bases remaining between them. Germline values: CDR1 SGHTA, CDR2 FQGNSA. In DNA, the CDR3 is TGTGCCAGCAGCCCCGGGGGGGGCTATGAAAAACTGTTTTTT. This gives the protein CASSPGGGYEKLFF. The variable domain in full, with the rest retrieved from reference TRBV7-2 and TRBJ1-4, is GAGVSQSPSNKVTEKGKDVELRCDPISGHTALYWYRQSLGQGLEFLIYFQGNSAPDKSGLPSDRFSAERTGGSVSTLTIQRTQQEDSAVYLCASSPGGGYEKLFFGSGTQLSVL.

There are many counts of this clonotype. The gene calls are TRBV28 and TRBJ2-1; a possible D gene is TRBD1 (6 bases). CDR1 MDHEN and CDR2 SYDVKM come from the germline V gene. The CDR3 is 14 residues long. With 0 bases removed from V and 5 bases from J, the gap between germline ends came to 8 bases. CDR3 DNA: TGTGCCAGCAGTTTATGGGCAGGGGACAATGAGCAGTTCTTC. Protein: CASSLWAGDNEQFF. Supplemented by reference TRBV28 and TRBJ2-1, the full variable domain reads DVKVTQSSRYLVKRTGEKVFLECVQDMDHENMFWYRQDPGLGLRLIYFSYDVKMKEKGDIPEGYSVSREKKERFSLILESASTNQTSMYLCASSLWAGDNEQFFGPGTRLTVL.

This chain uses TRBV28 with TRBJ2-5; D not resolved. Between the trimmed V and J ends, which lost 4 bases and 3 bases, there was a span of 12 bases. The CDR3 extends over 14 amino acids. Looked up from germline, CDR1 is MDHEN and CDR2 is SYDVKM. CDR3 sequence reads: CASSSSAWEETQYF. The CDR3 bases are TGTGCCAGCAGTTCTTCAGCGTGGGAAGAGACCCAGTACTTC.